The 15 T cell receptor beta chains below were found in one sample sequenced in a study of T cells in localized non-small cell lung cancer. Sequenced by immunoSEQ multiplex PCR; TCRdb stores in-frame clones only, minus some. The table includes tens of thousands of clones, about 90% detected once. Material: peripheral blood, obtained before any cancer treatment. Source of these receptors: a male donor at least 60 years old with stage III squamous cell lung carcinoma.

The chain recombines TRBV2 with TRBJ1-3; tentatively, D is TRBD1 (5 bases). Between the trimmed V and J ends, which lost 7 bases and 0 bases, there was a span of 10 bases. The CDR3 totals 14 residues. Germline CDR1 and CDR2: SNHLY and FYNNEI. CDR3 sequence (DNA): TGTGCCAGCACCAAGACAGTCTCTGGAAACACCATATATTTT. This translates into CASTKTVSGNTIYF.

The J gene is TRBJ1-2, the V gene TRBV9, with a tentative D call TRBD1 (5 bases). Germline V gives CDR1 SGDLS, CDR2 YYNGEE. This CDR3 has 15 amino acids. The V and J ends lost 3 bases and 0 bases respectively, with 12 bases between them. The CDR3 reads CASSGQGDTNYGYTF. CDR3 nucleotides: TGTGCCAGCAGCGGCCAGGGAGATACTAACTATGGCTACACCTTC.

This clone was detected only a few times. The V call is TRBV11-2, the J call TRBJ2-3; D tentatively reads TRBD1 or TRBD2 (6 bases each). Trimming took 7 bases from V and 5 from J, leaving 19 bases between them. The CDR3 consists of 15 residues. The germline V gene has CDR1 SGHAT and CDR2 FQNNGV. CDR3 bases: TGTGCCAGCACCCCACGGGGGTTAGGGGGAGATACGCAGTATTTT. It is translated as CASTPRGLGGDTQYF. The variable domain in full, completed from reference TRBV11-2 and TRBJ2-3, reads EAGVAQSPRYKIIEKRQSVAFWCNPISGHATLYWYQQILGQGPKLLIQFQNNGVVDDSQLPKDRFSAERLKGVDSTLKIQPAKLEDSAVYLCASTPRGLGGDTQYFGPGTRLTVL.

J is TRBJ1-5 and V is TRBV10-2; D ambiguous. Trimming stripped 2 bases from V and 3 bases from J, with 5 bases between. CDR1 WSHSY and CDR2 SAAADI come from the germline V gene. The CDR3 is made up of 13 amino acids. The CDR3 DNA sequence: TGCGCCAGCAGTGAGACACACAATCAGCCCCAGCATTTT. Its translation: CASSETHNQPQHF.

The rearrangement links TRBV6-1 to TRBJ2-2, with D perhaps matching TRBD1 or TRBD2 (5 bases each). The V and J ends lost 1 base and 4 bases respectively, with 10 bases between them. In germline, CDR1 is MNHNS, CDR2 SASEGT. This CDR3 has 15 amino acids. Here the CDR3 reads CASSEGGAGTGELFF. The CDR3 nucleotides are TGTGCCAGCAGTGAAGGGGGCGCGGGCACCGGGGAGCTGTTTTTT.

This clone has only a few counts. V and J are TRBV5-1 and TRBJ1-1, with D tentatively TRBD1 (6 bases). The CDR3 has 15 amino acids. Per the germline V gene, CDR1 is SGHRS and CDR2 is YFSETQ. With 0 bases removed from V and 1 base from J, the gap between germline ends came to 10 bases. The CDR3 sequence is CASSLGQGSNTEAFF. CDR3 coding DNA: TGCGCCAGCAGCTTGGGTCAGGGGTCGAACACTGAAGCTTTCTTT. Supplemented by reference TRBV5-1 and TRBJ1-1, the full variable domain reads KAGVTQTPRYLIKTRGQQVTLSCSPISGHRSVSWYQQTPGQGLQFLFEYFSETQRNKGNFPGRFSGRQFSNSRSEMNVSTLELGDSALYLCASSLGQGSNTEAFFGQGTRLTVV.

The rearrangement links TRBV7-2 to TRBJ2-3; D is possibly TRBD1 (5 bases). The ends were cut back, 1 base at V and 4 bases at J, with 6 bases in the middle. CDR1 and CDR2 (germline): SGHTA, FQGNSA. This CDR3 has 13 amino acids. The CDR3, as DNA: TGTGCCAGCAGCTTAGGGGGCGCAGATACGCAGTATTTT. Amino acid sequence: CASSLGGADTQYF.

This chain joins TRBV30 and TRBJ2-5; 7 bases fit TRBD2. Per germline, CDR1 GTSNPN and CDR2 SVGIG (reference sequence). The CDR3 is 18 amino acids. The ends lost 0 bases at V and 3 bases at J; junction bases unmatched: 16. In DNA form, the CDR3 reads TGTGCCTGGAGTGTGAGCGGGGCCCCGCTACGCCCCGAAGAGACCCAGTACTTC. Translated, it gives CAWSVSGAPLRPEETQYF.

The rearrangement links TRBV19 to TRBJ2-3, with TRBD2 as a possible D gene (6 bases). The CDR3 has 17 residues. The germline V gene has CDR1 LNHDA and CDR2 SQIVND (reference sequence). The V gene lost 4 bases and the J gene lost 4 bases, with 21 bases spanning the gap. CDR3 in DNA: TGTGCCAGTAGTACCCGCTTCTGGGCGGGGTCCCCAGATACGCAGTATTTT. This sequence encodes CASSTRFWAGSPDTQYF.

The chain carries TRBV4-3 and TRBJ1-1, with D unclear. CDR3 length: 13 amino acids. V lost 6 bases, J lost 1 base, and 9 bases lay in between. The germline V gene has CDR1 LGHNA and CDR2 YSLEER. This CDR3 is CASSRASNTEAFF. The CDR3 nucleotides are TGCGCCAGCAGTCGCGCCTCGAACACTGAAGCTTTCTTT.

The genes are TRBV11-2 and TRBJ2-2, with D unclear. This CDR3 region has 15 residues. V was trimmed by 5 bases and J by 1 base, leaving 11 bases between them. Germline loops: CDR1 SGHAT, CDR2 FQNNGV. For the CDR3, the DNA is TGTGCCAGCAGCCCTAGAGCAAGGAACACCGGGGAGCTGTTTTTT. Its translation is CASSPRARNTGELFF.

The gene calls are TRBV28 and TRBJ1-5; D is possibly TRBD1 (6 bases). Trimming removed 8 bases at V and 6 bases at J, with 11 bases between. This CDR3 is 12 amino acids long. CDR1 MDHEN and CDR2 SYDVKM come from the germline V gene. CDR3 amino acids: CASWGGGQPQHF. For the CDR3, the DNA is TGTGCCAGCTGGGGGGGCGGTCAGCCCCAGCATTTT.

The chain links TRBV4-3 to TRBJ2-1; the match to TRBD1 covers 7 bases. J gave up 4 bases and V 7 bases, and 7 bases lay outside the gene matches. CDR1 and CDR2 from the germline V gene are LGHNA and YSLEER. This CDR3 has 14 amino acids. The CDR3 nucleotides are TGCGCCAGCACCTGGGAACAGGGGTACAATGAGCAGTTCTTC. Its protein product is CASTWEQGYNEQFF.

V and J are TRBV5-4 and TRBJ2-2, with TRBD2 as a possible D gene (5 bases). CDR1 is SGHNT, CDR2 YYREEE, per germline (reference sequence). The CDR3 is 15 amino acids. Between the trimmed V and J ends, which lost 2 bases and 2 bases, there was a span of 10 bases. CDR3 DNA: TGTGCCAGCAGCTTTACTAGGGCTAACACCGGGGAGCTGTTTTTT. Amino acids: CASSFTRANTGELFF.

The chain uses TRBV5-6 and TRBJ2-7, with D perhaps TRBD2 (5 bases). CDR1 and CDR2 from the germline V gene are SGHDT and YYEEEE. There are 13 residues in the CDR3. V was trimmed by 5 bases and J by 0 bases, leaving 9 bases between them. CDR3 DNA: TGTGCCAGCAGGGACTGGAGCTCCTACGAGCAGTACTTC. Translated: CASRDWSSYEQYF.